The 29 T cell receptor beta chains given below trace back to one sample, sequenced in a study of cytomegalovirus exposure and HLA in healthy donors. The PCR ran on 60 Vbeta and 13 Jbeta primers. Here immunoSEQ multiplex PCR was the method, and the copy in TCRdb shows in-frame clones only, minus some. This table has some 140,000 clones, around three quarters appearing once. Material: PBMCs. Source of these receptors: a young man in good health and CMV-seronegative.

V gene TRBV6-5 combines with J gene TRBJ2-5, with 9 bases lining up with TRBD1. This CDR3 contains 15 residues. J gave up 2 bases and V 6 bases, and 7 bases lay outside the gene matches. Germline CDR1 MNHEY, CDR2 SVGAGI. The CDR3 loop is CASSWTGAQQETQYF. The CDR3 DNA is TGTGCCAGCAGCTGGACAGGGGCCCAACAAGAGACCCAGTACTTC.

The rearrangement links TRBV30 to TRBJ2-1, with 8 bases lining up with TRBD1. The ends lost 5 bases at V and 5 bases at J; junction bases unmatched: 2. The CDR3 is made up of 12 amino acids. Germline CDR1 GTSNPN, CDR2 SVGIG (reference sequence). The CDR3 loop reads CAWDRGHNEQFF. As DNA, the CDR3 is TGTGCCTGGGACAGGGGCCACAATGAGCAGTTCTTC.

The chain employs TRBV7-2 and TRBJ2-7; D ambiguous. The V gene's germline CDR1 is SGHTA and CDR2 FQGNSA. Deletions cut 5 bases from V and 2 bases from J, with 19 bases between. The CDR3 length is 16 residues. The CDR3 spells CASSAPPVKTAYEQYF. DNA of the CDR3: TGTGCCAGCAGCGCCCCCCCGGTCAAAACCGCCTACGAGCAGTACTTC. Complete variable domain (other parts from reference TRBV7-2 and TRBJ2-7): GAGVSQSPSNKVTEKGKDVELRCDPISGHTALYWYRQSLGQGLEFLIYFQGNSAPDKSGLPSDRFSAERTGGSVSTLTIQRTQQEDSAVYLCASSAPPVKTAYEQYFGPGTRLTVT.

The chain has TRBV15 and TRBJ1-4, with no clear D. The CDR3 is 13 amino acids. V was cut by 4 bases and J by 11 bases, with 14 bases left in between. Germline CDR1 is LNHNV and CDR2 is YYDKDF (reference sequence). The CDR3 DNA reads TGTGCCACCAGCACCTACGAGAGGGAGAAACTGTTTTTT. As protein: CATSTYEREKLFF. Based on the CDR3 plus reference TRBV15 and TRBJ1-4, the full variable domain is DAMVIQNPRYQVTQFGKPVTLSCSQTLNHNVMYWYQQKSSQAPKLLFHYYDKDFNNEADTPDNFQSRRPNTSFCFLDIRSPGLGDTAMYLCATSTYEREKLFFGSGTQLSVL.

CDR3 sequence reads: CASSLRDFNEKLFF. CDR3 nucleotides: TGTGCCAGCAGCTTAAGGGACTTTAATGAAAAACTGTTTTTT. This chain connects TRBV7-6 to TRBJ1-4, with a weak D call TRBD1 (5 bases). CDR1 SGHVS and CDR2 FNYEAQ come from the germline V gene. V was shortened by 2 bases and J by 4 bases, with 8 bases between the two germline ends. This CDR3 has 14 residues.

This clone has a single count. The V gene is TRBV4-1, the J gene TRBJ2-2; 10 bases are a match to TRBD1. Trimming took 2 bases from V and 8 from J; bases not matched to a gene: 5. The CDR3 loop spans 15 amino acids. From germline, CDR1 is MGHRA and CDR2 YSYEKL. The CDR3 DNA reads TGCGCCAGCAGCCAACTAGGGACAGGGGTAGGGGAGCTGTTTTTT. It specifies CASSQLGTGVGELFF.

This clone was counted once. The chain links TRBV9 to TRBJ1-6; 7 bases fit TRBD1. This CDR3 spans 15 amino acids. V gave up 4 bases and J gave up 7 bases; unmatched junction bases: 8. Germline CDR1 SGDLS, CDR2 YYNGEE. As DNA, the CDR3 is TGTGCCAGCAGCCCCGGGGACAGAGACAATTCACCCCTCCACTTT. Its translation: CASSPGDRDNSPLHF.

As DNA, the CDR3 is TGTGCCAGCAGCCTCGCAGGGGGCAGGAATGGCTACACCTTC. It encodes CASSLAGGRNGYTF. The V call is TRBV7-2, the J call TRBJ1-2; 8 bases fit TRBD1. J lost 6 bases, V lost 5 bases, and 8 bases had no gene match. The germline gives CDR1 SGHTA, CDR2 FQGNSA. The CDR3 runs to 14 residues.

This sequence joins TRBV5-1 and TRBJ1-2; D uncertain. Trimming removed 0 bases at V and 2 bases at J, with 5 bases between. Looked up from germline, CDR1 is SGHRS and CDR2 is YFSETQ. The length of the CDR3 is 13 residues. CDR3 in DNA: TGCGCCAGCAGCTTGGCCCTAAACTATGGCTACACCTTC. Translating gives CASSLALNYGYTF.

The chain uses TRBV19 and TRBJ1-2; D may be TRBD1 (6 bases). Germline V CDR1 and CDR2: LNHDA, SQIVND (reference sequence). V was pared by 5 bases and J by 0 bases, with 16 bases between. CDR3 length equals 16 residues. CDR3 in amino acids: CASSQDSQLANYGYTF. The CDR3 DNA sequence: TGTGCCAGTAGTCAGGACAGCCAGTTAGCTAACTATGGCTACACCTTC.

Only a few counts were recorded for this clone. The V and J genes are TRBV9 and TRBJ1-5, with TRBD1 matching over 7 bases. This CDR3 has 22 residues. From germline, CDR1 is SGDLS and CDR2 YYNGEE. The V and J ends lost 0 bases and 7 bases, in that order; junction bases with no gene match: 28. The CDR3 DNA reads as TGTGCCAGCAGCGTAGGGGGACGGCAGGGGGGATTTCAATTTAAGGGGGAACAGCCCCAGCATTTT. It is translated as CASSVGGRQGGFQFKGEQPQHF. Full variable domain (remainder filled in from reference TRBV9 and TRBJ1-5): DSGVTQTPKHLITATGQRVTLRCSPRSGDLSVYWYQQSLDQGLQFLIQYYNGEERAKGNILERFSAQQFPDLHSELNLSSLELGDSALYFCASSVGGRQGGFQFKGEQPQHFGDGTRLSIL.

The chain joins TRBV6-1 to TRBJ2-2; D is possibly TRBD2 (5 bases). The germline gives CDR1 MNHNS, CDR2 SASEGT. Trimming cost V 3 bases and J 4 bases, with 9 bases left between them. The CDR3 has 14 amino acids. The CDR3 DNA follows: TGTGCCAGCAGTGAGGGCCGGGGCACCGGGGAGCTGTTTTTT. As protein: CASSEGRGTGELFF.

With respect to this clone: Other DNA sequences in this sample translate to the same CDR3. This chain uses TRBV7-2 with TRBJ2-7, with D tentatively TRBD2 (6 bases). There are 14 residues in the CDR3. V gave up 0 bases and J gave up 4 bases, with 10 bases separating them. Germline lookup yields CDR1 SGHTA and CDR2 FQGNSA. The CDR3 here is CASSLAGSSYEQYF. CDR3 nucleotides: TGTGCCAGCAGCTTAGCCGGGAGTTCGTACGAGCAGTACTTC.

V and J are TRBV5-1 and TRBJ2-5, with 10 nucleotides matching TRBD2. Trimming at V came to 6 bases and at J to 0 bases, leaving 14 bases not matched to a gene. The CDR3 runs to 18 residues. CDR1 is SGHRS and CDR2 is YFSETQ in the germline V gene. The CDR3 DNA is TGCGCCAGCAAGCTGGGGGGTTGGACTAGCGGCTACCAAGAGACCCAGTACTTC. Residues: CASKLGGWTSGYQETQYF.

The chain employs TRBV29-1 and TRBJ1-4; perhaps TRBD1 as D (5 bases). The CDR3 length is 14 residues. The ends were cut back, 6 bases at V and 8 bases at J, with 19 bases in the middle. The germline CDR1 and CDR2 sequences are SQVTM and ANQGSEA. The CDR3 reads CSVFMGGRDEKLFF. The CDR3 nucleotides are TGCAGCGTGTTCATGGGGGGAAGAGACGAAAAACTGTTTTTT.

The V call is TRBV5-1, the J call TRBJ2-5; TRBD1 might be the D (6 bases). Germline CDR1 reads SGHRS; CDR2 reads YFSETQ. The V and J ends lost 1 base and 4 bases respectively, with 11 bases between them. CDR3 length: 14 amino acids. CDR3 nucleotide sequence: TGCGCCAGCAGCTTGAACAGGGTAGGAGAGACCCAGTACTTC. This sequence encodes CASSLNRVGETQYF.

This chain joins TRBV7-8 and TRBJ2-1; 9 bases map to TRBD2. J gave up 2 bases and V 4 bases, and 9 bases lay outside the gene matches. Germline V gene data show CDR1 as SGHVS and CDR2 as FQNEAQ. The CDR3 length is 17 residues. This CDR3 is CASSSQFRTSAYNEQFF. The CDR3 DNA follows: TGTGCCAGCAGCTCGCAATTCCGGACTAGCGCCTACAATGAGCAGTTCTTC.

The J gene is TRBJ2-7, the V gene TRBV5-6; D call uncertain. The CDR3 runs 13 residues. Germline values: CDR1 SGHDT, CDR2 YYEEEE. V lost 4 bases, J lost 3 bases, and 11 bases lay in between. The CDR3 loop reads CASSPRSDYEQYF. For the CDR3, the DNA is TGTGCCAGCAGCCCCCGGTCCGACTACGAGCAGTACTTC.

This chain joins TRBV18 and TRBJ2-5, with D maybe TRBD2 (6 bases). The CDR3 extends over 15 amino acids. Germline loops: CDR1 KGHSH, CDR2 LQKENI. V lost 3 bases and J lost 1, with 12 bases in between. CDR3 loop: CASSPLPGLQETQYF. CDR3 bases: TGTGCCAGCTCACCTCTTCCGGGACTCCAAGAGACCCAGTACTTC.

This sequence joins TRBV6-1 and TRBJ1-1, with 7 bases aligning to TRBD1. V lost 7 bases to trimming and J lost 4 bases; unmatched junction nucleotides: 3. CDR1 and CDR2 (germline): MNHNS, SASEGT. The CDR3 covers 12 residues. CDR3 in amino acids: CASNRGGTEAFF. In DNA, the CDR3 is TGTGCCAGCAACAGGGGTGGCACTGAAGCTTTCTTT.

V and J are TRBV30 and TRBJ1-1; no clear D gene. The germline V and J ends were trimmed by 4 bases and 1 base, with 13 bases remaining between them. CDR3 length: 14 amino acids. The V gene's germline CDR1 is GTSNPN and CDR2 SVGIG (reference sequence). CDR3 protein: CAWNGGRSNTEAFF. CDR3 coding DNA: TGTGCCTGGAATGGAGGCAGATCGAACACTGAAGCTTTCTTT.

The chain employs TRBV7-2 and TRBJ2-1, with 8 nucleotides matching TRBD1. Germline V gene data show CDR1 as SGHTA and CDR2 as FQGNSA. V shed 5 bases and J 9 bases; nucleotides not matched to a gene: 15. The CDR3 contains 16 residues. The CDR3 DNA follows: TGTGCCAGCAGCCTAGAGGCCAGGGGGCTGTCGGGTGAGCAGTTCTTC. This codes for CASSLEARGLSGEQFF.

The CDR3 DNA follows: TGTGCCAGCAGGGTATCCGGGACAGGGGGGGGAGTGGGCAATCAGCCCCAGCATTTT. It is translated as CASRVSGTGGGVGNQPQHF. The chain joins TRBV6-8 to TRBJ1-5, with 11 bases identical to TRBD1. The junction had 15 bases not matched to a gene; V was cut back by 6 bases and J by 2 bases. The CDR3 runs to 19 residues. Germline assignment: CDR1 MNHGY and CDR2 SAAAGT.

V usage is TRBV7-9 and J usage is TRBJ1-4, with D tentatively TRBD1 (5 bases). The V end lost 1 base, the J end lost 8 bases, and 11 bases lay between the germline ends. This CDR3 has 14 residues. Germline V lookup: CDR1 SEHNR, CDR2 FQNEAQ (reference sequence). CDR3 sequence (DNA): TGTGCCAGCAGCTTAGGGGCAGGGATCGAAAAACTGTTTTTT. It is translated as CASSLGAGIEKLFF.

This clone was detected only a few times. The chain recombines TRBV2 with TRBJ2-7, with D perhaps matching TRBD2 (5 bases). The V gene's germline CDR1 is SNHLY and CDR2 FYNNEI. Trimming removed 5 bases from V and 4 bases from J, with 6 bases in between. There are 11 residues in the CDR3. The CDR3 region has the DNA TGTGCCAGCAGTAGGGAGTACGAGCAGTACTTC. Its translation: CASSREYEQYF.

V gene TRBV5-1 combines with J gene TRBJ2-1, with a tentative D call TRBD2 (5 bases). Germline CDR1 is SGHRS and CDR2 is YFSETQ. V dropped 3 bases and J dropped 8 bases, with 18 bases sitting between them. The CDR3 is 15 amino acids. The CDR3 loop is CASSYYGSPRDEQFF. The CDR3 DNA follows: TGCGCCAGCAGCTACTACGGGTCCCCGCGGGATGAGCAGTTCTTC.

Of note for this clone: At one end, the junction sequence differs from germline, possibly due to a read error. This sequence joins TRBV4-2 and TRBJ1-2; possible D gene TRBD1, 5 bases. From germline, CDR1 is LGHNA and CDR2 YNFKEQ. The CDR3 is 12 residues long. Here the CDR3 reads CASSQASGTYDF. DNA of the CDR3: TGTGCCAGCAGCCAAGCCTCCGGGACTTACGATTTC.

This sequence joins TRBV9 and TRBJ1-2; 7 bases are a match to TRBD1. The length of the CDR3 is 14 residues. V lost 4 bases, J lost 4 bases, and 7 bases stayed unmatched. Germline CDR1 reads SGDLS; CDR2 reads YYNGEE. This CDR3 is CASSSSGQRYGYTF. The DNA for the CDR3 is TGTGCCAGCAGCTCTTCGGGACAGCGCTATGGCTACACCTTC.

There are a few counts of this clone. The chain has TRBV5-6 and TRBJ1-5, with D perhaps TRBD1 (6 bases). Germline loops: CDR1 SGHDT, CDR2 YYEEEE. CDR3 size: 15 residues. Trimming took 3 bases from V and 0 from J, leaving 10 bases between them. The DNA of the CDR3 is TGTGCCAGCAGCTGGGGGGGCCATAGCAATCAGCCCCAGCATTTT. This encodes CASSWGGHSNQPQHF.